The next 15 T cell receptor beta chains were all read from a single sample in a study of beta chain features in type 1 diabetes. These receptors have no identified antigens. Study-level results: When Type 1 diabetes patients were examined, their TCRB CDR3s proved moderately but significantly shorter in all four CD4+ subsets.

Reverse transcription of all isolated RNA meant that expressed TCRB transcripts were sequenced. Clones were sequenced by immunoSEQ multiplex PCR, and TCRdb holds only the in-frame ones, with some missing. Of 600,000 to 700,000 clones in the sample, around 15% were seen once. Sequences were obtained from naive CD4+ T cells from blood. The receptor set was obtained from a man younger than 35 with type 1 diabetes.

V usage is TRBV6-4 and J usage is TRBJ1-4, with D unresolved. The CDR3 runs to 14 residues. V gave up 6 bases and J gave up 10 bases, with 18 bases separating them. Germline V gene lookup returns CDR1 MRHNA and CDR2 SNTAGT. The CDR3 loop reads CASSQTSGIGKLFF. CDR3 DNA sequence: TGTGCCAGCAGCCAGACATCGGGGATAGGAAAACTGTTTTTT.

Only a few counts were recorded for this clone. This sequence joins TRBV30 and TRBJ1-2; 7 bases map to TRBD1. Germline V lookup: CDR1 GTSNPN, CDR2 SVGIG (reference sequence). This CDR3 has 15 residues. V lost 0 bases to trimming and J lost 4 bases; unmatched junction nucleotides: 8. CDR3 nucleotide sequence: TGTGCCTGGAGTGTCTACCTCCGGGACAGCTATGGCTACACCTTC. Protein sequence: CAWSVYLRDSYGYTF.

This clone has just a few counts. The J gene is TRBJ2-7, the V gene TRBV30, with a tentative D call TRBD2 (5 bases). Trimming pared 2 bases from V and 5 bases from J, leaving 13 bases between. The germline gives CDR1 GTSNPN, CDR2 SVGIG (reference sequence). The CDR3 consists of 13 residues. The CDR3: CAWSRRARDEQYF. The CDR3 DNA sequence: TGTGCCTGGAGTCGGCGGGCGCGGGACGAGCAGTACTTC.

In its sample, this clone was seen a few times. The chain couples TRBV7-2 to TRBJ1-4; D is uncertain. The CDR3 sequence is 14 residues long. V was pared by 3 bases and J by 5 bases, with 10 bases between. The germline V gene has CDR1 SGHTA and CDR2 FQGNSA. The CDR3 loop is CASSFRQMNEKLFF. The CDR3 DNA sequence: TGTGCCAGCAGCTTCAGGCAGATGAATGAAAAACTGTTTTTT.

This clone was seen more than once but under ten times. This sequence joins TRBV30 and TRBJ2-3; D is possibly TRBD1 or TRBD2 (5 bases each). V lost 3 bases and J lost 0, with 13 bases in between. The CDR3 has 15 amino acids. The germline gives CDR1 GTSNPN, CDR2 SVGIG (reference sequence). The CDR3 nucleotides read TGTGCCTGGAGCCCTAAGCGGACAAGCACAGATACGCAGTATTTT. As protein: CAWSPKRTSTDTQYF.

The chain uses TRBV2 and TRBJ2-1; a weak D match, TRBD2 (6 bases). CDR1 and CDR2 from the germline V gene are SNHLY and FYNNEI. The CDR3 extends over 15 amino acids. V shed 7 bases and J shed 2 bases, with 15 bases lying between them. The CDR3 protein is CASTEGTLPYNEQFF. The CDR3 DNA reads TGTGCCAGCACCGAGGGGACTCTTCCCTACAATGAGCAGTTCTTC.

The chain is built from TRBV30 and TRBJ1-6; no clear D gene. In germline, CDR1 is GTSNPN, CDR2 SVGIG (reference sequence). V was pared by 2 bases and J by 1 base, with 6 bases between. This CDR3 has 14 residues. The CDR3 DNA sequence: TGTGCCTGGAGTTCCGATTCCTATAATTCACCCCTCCACTTT. Amino acid sequence: CAWSSDSYNSPLHF.

This clone has more than one count but fewer than ten. The J gene is TRBJ2-5, the V gene TRBV7-3; D unresolved. The CDR3 extends over 13 amino acids. Germline values: CDR1 SGHTA, CDR2 FQGTGA. V was cut by 0 bases and J by 5 bases, with 7 bases left in between. The CDR3 DNA follows: TGTGCCAGCAGCTTAACGGTTACGGAGACCCAGTACTTC. It codes for CASSLTVTETQYF.

This clone was found a few times. The chain carries TRBV10-3 and TRBJ2-5; D remains unclear. In germline, CDR1 is ENHRY, CDR2 SYGVKD. CDR3 length equals 12 residues. V shed 2 bases and J shed 5 bases, with 6 bases lying between them. The CDR3 nucleotides are TGTGCCATCAGTGAGGAGGTGGAGACCCAGTACTTC. This codes for CAISEEVETQYF.

Only a few counts were recorded for this clone. This chain uses TRBV27 with TRBJ1-1; 7 bases match TRBD1. After removal of 6 bases from V and 0 bases from J, the junction contained 13 bases not matched to a gene. The CDR3 contains 17 residues. Germline V gives CDR1 MNHEY, CDR2 SMNVEV (reference sequence). The CDR3 protein is CASSKISGQAMNTEAFF. CDR3 bases: TGTGCCAGCAGCAAAATTTCCGGACAGGCCATGAACACTGAAGCTTTCTTT.

This CDR3 reads CSLNRGSGTEAFF. Here the CDR3 DNA reads TGCAGCCTAAACAGGGGGAGCGGGACTGAAGCTTTCTTT. This rearrangement joins TRBV29-1 to TRBJ1-1; 8 nucleotides align to TRBD1. Germline values: CDR1 SQVTM, CDR2 ANQGSEA. With V trimmed by 8 bases and J by 5 bases, 10 bases remained unmatched. This CDR3 has 13 residues. Together with reference TRBV29-1 and TRBJ1-1, the CDR3 gives the full variable domain: SAVISQKPSRDICQRGTSLTIQCQVDSQVTMMFWYRQQPGQSLTLIATANQGSEATYESGFVIDKFPISRPNLTFSTLTVSNMSPEDSSIYLCSLNRGSGTEAFFGQGTRLTVV.

The chain uses TRBV29-1 and TRBJ1-5; no definite D call. Trimming pared 4 bases from V and 2 bases from J, leaving 15 bases between. Germline V lookup: CDR1 SQVTM, CDR2 ANQGSEA. The CDR3 has 15 residues. The CDR3 is CSVVVGSQGNQPQHF. The CDR3 DNA reads TGCAGCGTTGTGGTGGGGTCGCAGGGCAATCAGCCCCAGCATTTT.

The genes are TRBV11-2 and TRBJ2-1, with TRBD1 identical over 9 bases. The V gene's germline CDR1 is SGHAT and CDR2 FQNNGV. The length of the CDR3 is 16 residues. Losses at the gene ends were 1 base for V and 5 bases for J; bases not matched to a gene: 6. In DNA, the CDR3 is TGTGCCAGCAGCTTAGTTCGGGGACAGGGAAACAATGAGCAGTTCTTC. Protein: CASSLVRGQGNNEQFF. Full variable domain (outside the CDR3, taken from reference TRBV11-2 and TRBJ2-1): EAGVAQSPRYKIIEKRQSVAFWCNPISGHATLYWYQQILGQGPKLLIQFQNNGVVDDSQLPKDRFSAERLKGVDSTLKIQPAKLEDSAVYLCASSLVRGQGNNEQFFGPGTRLTVL.

This clone has just a few counts. The chain uses TRBV6-6 and TRBJ2-2, with 8 bases fitting TRBD2. V shed 8 bases, J shed 7 bases, and the junction held 12 bases outside the gene matches. The germline CDR1 and CDR2 sequences are MNHNY and SVGAGI (reference sequence). This CDR3 comprises 15 residues. The CDR3 spells CASPGPGGPGGELFF. The CDR3 DNA follows: TGTGCCAGCCCTGGTCCGGGGGGGCCAGGCGGGGAGCTGTTTTTT.

The chain links TRBV27 to TRBJ1-5, with 8 bases that match TRBD1. This CDR3 region has 15 residues. The J segment lost 10 bases and the V segment lost 6 bases, leaving 14 bases of the junction unmatched. In germline, CDR1 is MNHEY, CDR2 SMNVEV (reference sequence). The CDR3 DNA follows: TGTGCCAGCAGCCTGACAGGGGAGATTGGTTATCCCCAGCATTTT. Residues: CASSLTGEIGYPQHF.